Listed below are T cell receptor beta chains from one sample, sequenced in a study of blood T cell repertoires in COVID-19. Sequencing was performed with immunoSEQ multiplex PCR; in TCRdb, only in-frame clones are kept and a portion is missing. The sample holds more than 140,000 clones, roughly four fifths seen once. The sample consisted of peripheral blood. These receptors originate from a human donor in a cohort sampled during active COVID-19. The CDR3 runs from the conserved cysteine through the conserved F or W. Fields, in order: V gene, D gene, J gene, clone size, CDR3 protein, CDR3 DNA. The D gene is left open where the match is weak. Not every row has a clone size; where given, it reads once, few, many or a size class.

v_gene: TRBV18; d_gene: .; j_gene: TRBJ2-5; abundance: .; CDR3aa: CASSRYSPEETQYF; CDR3nt: TGTGCCAGCTCCCGTTATTCTCCGGAGGAGACCCAGTACTTC
v_gene: TRBV9; d_gene: .; j_gene: TRBJ2-3; abundance: .; CDR3aa: CASSVAFGGNGGNTQYF; CDR3nt: TGTGCCAGCAGCGTAGCTTTTGGTGGCAACGGGGGAAATACGCAGTATTTT
v_gene: TRBV6-1; d_gene: TRBD1; j_gene: TRBJ1-6; abundance: .; CDR3aa: CASSESKQGHSPLHF; CDR3nt: TGTGCCAGCAGTGAAAGTAAACAGGGGCATTCACCCCTCCACTTT
v_gene: TRBV18; d_gene: TRBD1; j_gene: TRBJ2-7; abundance: .; CDR3aa: CASSPLPGQGSYEQYF; CDR3nt: TGTGCCAGCTCACCTCTTCCGGGACAGGGGTCCTACGAGCAGTACTTC
v_gene: TRBV15; d_gene: .; j_gene: TRBJ2-3; abundance: .; CDR3aa: CATSRDGAVAESTDTQYF; CDR3nt: TGTGCCACCAGCAGAGATGGAGCTGTAGCGGAAAGCACAGATACGCAGTATTTT
v_gene: TRBV6-4; d_gene: .; j_gene: TRBJ1-5; abundance: .; CDR3aa: CASIPHLSSNQPQHF; CDR3nt: TGTGCCAGCATCCCCCACCTCAGTAGCAATCAGCCCCAGCATTTT
v_gene: TRBV14; d_gene: .; j_gene: TRBJ2-5; abundance: .; CDR3aa: CASSQVGADWRETQYF; CDR3nt: TGTGCCAGCAGCCAAGTGGGGGCGGATTGGCGGGAGACCCAGTACTTC
v_gene: TRBV2; d_gene: .; j_gene: TRBJ1-2; abundance: many; CDR3aa: CASSEAGYGYTF; CDR3nt: TGTGCCAGCAGTGAAGCCGGCTATGGCTACACCTTC
v_gene: TRBV5-4; d_gene: .; j_gene: TRBJ1-3; abundance: .; CDR3aa: CASSFVGGDTIYF; CDR3nt: TGTGCCAGCAGCTTCGTGGGGGGGGACACCATATATTTT
v_gene: TRBV7-9; d_gene: .; j_gene: TRBJ2-7; abundance: .; CDR3aa: CASSLGIRGGAQISYEQYF; CDR3nt: TGTGCCAGCAGCTTAGGGATCCGTGGCGGGGCCCAAATTTCCTACGAGCAGTACTTC
v_gene: TRBV19; d_gene: TRBD2; j_gene: TRBJ2-1; abundance: .; CDR3aa: CASSIDHAGGYNEQFF; CDR3nt: TGTGCCAGTAGTATAGATCACGCGGGAGGCTACAATGAGCAGTTCTTC
v_gene: TRBV6-5; d_gene: TRBD1; j_gene: TRBJ1-5; abundance: .; CDR3aa: CASSGTAYQPQHF; CDR3nt: TGTGCCAGCTCCGGGACAGCTTATCAGCCCCAGCATTTT
v_gene: TRBV18; d_gene: .; j_gene: TRBJ2-4; abundance: once; CDR3aa: CASSPLASRENIQYF; CDR3nt: TGTGCCAGCTCACCGCTAGCTTCAAGGGAAAACATTCAGTACTTC
v_gene: TRBV9; d_gene: TRBD1; j_gene: TRBJ1-4; abundance: few; CDR3aa: CASSVGQGNIEKLFF; CDR3nt: TGTGCCAGCAGCGTAGGACAGGGGAATATAGAAAAACTGTTTTTT
v_gene: TRBV7-8; d_gene: .; j_gene: TRBJ2-2; abundance: .; CDR3aa: CASSSARVTGELFF; CDR3nt: TGTGCCAGCAGCTCCGCGAGGGTCACCGGGGAGCTGTTTTTT
v_gene: TRBV18; d_gene: TRBD2; j_gene: TRBJ2-1; abundance: .; CDR3aa: CASSPRTAGVNEQFF; CDR3nt: TGTGCCAGCTCACCCCGGACAGCGGGAGTCAATGAGCAGTTCTTC
v_gene: TRBV7-9; d_gene: TRBD2; j_gene: TRBJ2-1; abundance: .; CDR3aa: CASSRTQRTSDEQFF; CDR3nt: TGTGCCAGCAGCCGAACCCAGAGGACTAGCGATGAGCAGTTCTTC
v_gene: TRBV10-3; d_gene: .; j_gene: TRBJ1-2; abundance: few; CDR3aa: CAISAPGDWGYTF; CDR3nt: TGTGCCATCAGTGCCCCGGGTGACTGGGGCTACACCTTC
v_gene: TRBV7-9; d_gene: TRBD1; j_gene: TRBJ1-3; abundance: .; CDR3aa: CASSFDRGYTIYF; CDR3nt: TGTGCCAGCAGCTTTGACAGGGGGTACACCATATATTTT
v_gene: TRBV7-8; d_gene: TRBD2; j_gene: TRBJ2-7; abundance: .; CDR3aa: CASSLVGLAGGPGEQYF; CDR3nt: TGTGCCAGCAGCTTAGTCGGGCTAGCGGGAGGGCCGGGCGAGCAGTACTTC
v_gene: TRBV9; d_gene: TRBD2; j_gene: TRBJ2-2; abundance: .; CDR3aa: CASSSWTSGRERNTGELFF; CDR3nt: TGTGCCAGCAGCTCTTGGACTAGCGGGAGAGAAAGAAACACCGGGGAGCTGTTTTTT
v_gene: TRBV6-2/TRBV6-3; d_gene: TRBD1; j_gene: TRBJ1-2; abundance: .; CDR3aa: CASSRGTGGDGYTF; CDR3nt: TGTGCCAGCAGTCGCGGGACAGGGGGAGATGGCTACACCTTC
v_gene: TRBV3-1/TRBV3-2; d_gene: TRBD1; j_gene: TRBJ1-6; abundance: .; CDR3aa: CASSQVRGNSPLHF; CDR3nt: TGTGCCAGCAGCCAAGTCAGGGGGAATTCACCCCTCCACTTT